These T cell receptor beta chains were read from a single sample in a study of cytomegalovirus exposure and HLA in healthy donors. The protocol was immunoSEQ multiplex PCR, while the TCRdb copy is restricted to in-frame clones and leaves out a portion. The data contain about 110,000 clones, 88% of them singletons. Input material: PBMCs. The receptors derive from a young woman in good health and CMV-seropositive. The CDR3 runs from the conserved cysteine through the conserved F or W. The order of the fields is V gene, clone size, D gene, J gene, CDR3 protein, CDR3 DNA. A D gene is named only where the DNA matches it firmly. Not every row has a clone size; where given, it reads once, few, many or a size class.

TRBV5-4	NA	TRBD2	TRBJ2-5	CASAGGLQETQYF	TGTGCCAGTGCGGGGGGCTTGCAAGAGACCCAGTACTTC
TRBV6-5	NA	NA	TRBJ2-2	CASAGWSTGELFF	TGTGCCAGCGCAGGGTGGAGCACCGGGGAGCTGTTTTTT
TRBV5-4	once	NA	TRBJ2-7	CASSLAGSGANEQYF	TGTGCCAGCAGCTTGGCCGGTAGCGGAGCCAACGAGCAGTACTTC
TRBV6-5	NA	NA	TRBJ1-5	CASARTVSNQPQHF	TGTGCCAGCGCGCGGACAGTTAGTAATCAGCCCCAGCATTTT
TRBV5-1	NA	NA	TRBJ1-1	CASSPGRGGNTEAFF	TGCGCCAGCAGCCCGGGACGGGGGGGGAACACTGAAGCTTTCTTT
TRBV19	NA	TRBD1	TRBJ1-5	CASSMRRQGVRQPQHF	TGTGCCAGTAGTATGCGCCGACAGGGGGTTCGTCAGCCCCAGCATTTT
TRBV2	NA	NA	TRBJ2-7	CASSAFRGHEQYF	TGTGCCAGCAGTGCTTTCAGGGGCCACGAGCAGTACTTC
TRBV27	NA	NA	TRBJ2-7	CASSRTPKSYEQYF	TGTGCCAGCAGCCGCACCCCTAAATCCTACGAGCAGTACTTC
TRBV28	NA	NA	TRBJ2-7	CASSLSTGEQYF	TGTGCCAGCAGTTTATCCACGGGAGAGCAGTACTTC
TRBV13	NA	NA	TRBJ2-7	CASSPRTGEVEQYF	TGTGCCAGCAGCCCCCGCACAGGGGAGGTCGAGCAGTACTTC